A selection of T cell receptor beta chains follows, all from one sample in a study of T cell repertoires in cytomegalovirus infection. Using its own MiXCR run on the reads, TCRdb lists one record per CDR3 protein. The table includes hundreds of thousands of distinct CDR3 sequences, 35% detected once. Sequencing was performed on PBMCs. The origin of the receptors is a human donor in good health (CMV status not recorded). Some clones in this sample may be carry-over from other donors' samples. Each CDR3 is given with its conserved first and last residue. A D gene is named only where the DNA matches it firmly. Part of the rows lack a size; the others show once, few, many or a class for expanded clones.

v_call	d_call	clone_size	j_call	cdr3_aa	cdr3_nt
TRBV7-8	TRBD1	.	TRBJ1-2	CASSSLSGGGYGYTF	TGTGCCAGCAGCTCCCTCTCAGGGGGCGGCTATGGCTACACCTTC
TRBV6-1	.	.	TRBJ1-4	CASSPNWGEGLFF	TGTGCCAGCAGCCCCAACTGGGGCGAAGGGCTGTTTTTT
TRBV7-2	TRBD2	few	TRBJ2-7	CASSRLAGENEQYF	TGTGCCAGCAGTCGGTTAGCGGGAGAAAACGAGCAGTACTTC
TRBV19	.	.	TRBJ1-5	CASSIRNVGHAGAHRYSNQPQHF	TGTGCCAGTAGTATTCGAAACGTTGGTCATGCAGGGGCACACCGCTATAGCAATCAGCCCCAGCATTTT
TRBV7-2	.	.	TRBJ1-6	CASSFSSRGGTQNSPLHF	TGTGCCAGCAGCTTCAGTTCGAGAGGAGGGACTCAAAATTCACCCCTCCACTTT
TRBV7-9	.	.	TRBJ1-2	CASSFQGRWNYGYTF	TGTGCCAGCAGCTTTCAAGGCAGATGGAACTATGGCTACACCTTC
TRBV11-2	TRBD2	few	TRBJ2-1	CASSRSRGGLFQFF	TGTGCCAGCAGCCGCTCGCGGGGGGGCCTATTCCAGTTCTTC
TRBV19	.	.	TRBJ2-2	CAISPLQNTGELFF	TGTGCCATTAGTCCCCTTCAGAACACCGGGGAGCTGTTTTTT
TRBV6-1	.	once	TRBJ1-2	CASNPQALNRAQSDGYTF	TGTGCCAGCAACCCCCAAGCCCTTAACAGGGCCCAAAGCGATGGCTACACCTTC
TRBV10-3	.	few	TRBJ1-2	CAISHGTSQGDYGYTF	TGTGCCATCTCTCACGGGACCTCCCAAGGGGACTATGGCTACACCTTC
TRBV28	.	few	TRBJ1-6	CASSSPGSLFHF	TGTGCCAGCAGTTCTCCAGGGAGCTTGTTCCACTTT
TRBV10-3	TRBD2	.	TRBJ2-1	CAISPGLATYNEQFF	TGTGCCATCAGCCCCGGACTAGCGACCTACAATGAGCAGTTCTTC
TRBV28	.	many	TRBJ2-7	CASSSGSGTRNF	TGTGCCAGCAGTTCCGGTTCCGGGACCCGGAACTTC
TRBV7-2	TRBD2	many	TRBJ2-6	CASSLTSGRAAGANVLTF	TGTGCCAGCAGCCTCACTAGCGGGAGGGCCGCTGGGGCCAACGTCCTGACTTTC